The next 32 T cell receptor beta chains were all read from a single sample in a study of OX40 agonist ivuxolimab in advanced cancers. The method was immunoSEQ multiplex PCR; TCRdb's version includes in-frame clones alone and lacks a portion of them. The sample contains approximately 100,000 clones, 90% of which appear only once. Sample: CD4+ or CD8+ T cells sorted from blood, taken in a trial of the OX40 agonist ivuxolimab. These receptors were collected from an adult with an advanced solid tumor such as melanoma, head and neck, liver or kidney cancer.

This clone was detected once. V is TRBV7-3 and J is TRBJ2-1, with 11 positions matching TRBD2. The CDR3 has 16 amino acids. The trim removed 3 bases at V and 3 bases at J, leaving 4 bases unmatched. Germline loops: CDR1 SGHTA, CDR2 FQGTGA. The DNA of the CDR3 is TGTGCCAGCAGCTTCGCCGGGACTAGCGGCTACAATGAGCAGTTCTTC. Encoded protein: CASSFAGTSGYNEQFF.

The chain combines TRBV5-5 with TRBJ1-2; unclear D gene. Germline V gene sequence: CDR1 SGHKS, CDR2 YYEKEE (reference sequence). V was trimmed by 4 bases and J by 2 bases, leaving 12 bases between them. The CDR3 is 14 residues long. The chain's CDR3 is CASSPMTGNYGYTF. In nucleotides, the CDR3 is TGTGCCAGCAGCCCCATGACGGGAAACTATGGCTACACCTTC.

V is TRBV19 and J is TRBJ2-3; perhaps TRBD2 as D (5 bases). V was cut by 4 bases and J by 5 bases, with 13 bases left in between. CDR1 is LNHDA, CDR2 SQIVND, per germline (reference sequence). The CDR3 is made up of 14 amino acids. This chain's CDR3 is CASSTRRAGDTQYF. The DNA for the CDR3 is TGTGCCAGTAGTACCCGACGGGCGGGAGATACGCAGTATTTT.

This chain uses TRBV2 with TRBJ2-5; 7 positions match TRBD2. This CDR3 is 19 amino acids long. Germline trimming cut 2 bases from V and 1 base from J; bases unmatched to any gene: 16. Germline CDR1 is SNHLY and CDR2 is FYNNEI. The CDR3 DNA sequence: TGTGCCAGCAGTGAATGGGGCGGGCTGGCTAGCGGAATCCAAGAGACCCAGTACTTC. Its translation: CASSEWGGLASGIQETQYF.

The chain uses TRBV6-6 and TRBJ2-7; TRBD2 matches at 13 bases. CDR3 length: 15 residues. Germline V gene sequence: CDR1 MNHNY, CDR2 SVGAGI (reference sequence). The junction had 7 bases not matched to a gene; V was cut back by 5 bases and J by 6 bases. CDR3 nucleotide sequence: TGTGCCAGCAGTCCAGGACTAGCGGGAGTCGGCGAGCAGTACTTC. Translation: CASSPGLAGVGEQYF.

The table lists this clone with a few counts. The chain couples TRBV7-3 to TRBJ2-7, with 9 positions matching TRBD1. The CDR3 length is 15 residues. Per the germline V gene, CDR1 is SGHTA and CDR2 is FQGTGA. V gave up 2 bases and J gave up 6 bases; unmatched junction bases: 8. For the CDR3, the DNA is TGTGCCAGCAGCTTAGCCGGGACAGGGCGCCGCGAGCAGTACTTC. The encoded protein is CASSLAGTGRREQYF.

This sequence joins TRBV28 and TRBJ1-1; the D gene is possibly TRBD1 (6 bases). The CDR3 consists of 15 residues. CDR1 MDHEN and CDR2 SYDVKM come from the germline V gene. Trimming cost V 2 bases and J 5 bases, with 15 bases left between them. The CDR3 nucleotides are TGTGCCAGCAGTTTAAGTAGGGGGGGAGGGACTGAAGCTTTCTTT. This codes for CASSLSRGGGTEAFF.

The CDR3 DNA reads TGTGCCAGCAGTGAAAGGACAGGGTCGCGGAACACTGAAGCTTTCTTT. Its translation is CASSERTGSRNTEAFF. V usage is TRBV6-1 and J usage is TRBJ1-1; 8 bases align to TRBD1. V lost 2 bases and J lost 1; bases outside the gene matches: 6. In germline, CDR1 is MNHNS, CDR2 SASEGT. This CDR3 has 16 amino acids.

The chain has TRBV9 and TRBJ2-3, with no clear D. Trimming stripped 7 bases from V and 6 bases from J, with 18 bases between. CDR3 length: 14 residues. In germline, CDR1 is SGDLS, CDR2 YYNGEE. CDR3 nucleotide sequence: TGTGCCAGCGGCACACTACTCACTGGGGATACGCAGTATTTT. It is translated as CASGTLLTGDTQYF.

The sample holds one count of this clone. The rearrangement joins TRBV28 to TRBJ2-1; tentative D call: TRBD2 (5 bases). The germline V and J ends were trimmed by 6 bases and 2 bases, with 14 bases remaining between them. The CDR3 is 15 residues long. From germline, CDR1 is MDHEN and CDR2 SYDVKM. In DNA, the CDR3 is TGTGCCAGCAGCGTCGCACCGGGAACCTACAATGAGCAGTTCTTC. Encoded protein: CASSVAPGTYNEQFF. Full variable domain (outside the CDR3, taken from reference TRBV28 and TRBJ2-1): DVKVTQSSRYLVKRTGEKVFLECVQDMDHENMFWYRQDPGLGLRLIYFSYDVKMKEKGDIPEGYSVSREKKERFSLILESASTNQTSMYLCASSVAPGTYNEQFFGPGTRLTVL.

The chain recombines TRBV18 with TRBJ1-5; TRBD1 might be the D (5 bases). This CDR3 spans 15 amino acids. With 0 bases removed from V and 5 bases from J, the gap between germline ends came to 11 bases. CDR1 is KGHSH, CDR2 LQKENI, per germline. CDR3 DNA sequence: TGTGCCAGCTCACCACCCGGACAAGCCCATCAGCCCCAGCATTTT. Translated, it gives CASSPPGQAHQPQHF.

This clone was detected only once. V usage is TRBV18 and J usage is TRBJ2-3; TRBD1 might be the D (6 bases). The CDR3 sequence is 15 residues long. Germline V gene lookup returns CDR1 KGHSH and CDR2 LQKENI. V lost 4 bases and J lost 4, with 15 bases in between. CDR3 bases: TGTGCCAGCTCACAACTCCGGGACACGGCAGATACGCAGTATTTT. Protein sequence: CASSQLRDTADTQYF.

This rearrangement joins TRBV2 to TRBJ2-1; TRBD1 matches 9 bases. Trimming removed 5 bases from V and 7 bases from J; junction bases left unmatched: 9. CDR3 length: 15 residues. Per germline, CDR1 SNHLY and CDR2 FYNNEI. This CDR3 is CASSIDRGSRNEQFF. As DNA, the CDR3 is TGTGCCAGCAGTATCGACAGGGGGTCTAGAAATGAGCAGTTCTTC. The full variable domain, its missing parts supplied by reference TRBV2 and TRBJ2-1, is EPEVTQTPSHQVTQMGQEVILRCVPISNHLYFYWYRQILGQKVEFLVSFYNNEISEKSEIFDDQFSVERPDGSNFTLKIRSTKLEDSAMYFCASSIDRGSRNEQFFGPGTRLTVL.

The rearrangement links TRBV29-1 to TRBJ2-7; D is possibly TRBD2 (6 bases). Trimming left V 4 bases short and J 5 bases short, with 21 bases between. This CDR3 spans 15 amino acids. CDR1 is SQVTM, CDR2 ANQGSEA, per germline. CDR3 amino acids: CSVVPAGRPSNEQYF. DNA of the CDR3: TGCAGCGTTGTACCGGCGGGAAGGCCGTCCAACGAGCAGTACTTC.

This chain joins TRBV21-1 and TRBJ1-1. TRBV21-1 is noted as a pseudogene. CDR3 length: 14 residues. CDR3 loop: CASSPRTVNTEAFF. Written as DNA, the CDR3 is TGTGCCAGCAGCCCACGGACGGTGAACACTGAAGCTTTCTTT.

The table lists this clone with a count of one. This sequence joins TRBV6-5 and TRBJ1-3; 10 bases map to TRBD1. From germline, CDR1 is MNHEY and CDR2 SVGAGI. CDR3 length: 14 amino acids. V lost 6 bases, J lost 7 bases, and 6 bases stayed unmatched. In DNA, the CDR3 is TGTGCCAGCAGACCGGGACAGGGGTGGAACACCATATATTTT. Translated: CASRPGQGWNTIYF.

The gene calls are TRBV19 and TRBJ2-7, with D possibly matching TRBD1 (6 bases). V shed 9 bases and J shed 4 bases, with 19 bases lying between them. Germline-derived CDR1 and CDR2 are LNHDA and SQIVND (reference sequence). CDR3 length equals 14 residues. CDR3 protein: CASPYRAVWYEQYF. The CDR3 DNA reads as TGTGCCAGCCCCTACAGGGCGGTTTGGTACGAGCAGTACTTC.

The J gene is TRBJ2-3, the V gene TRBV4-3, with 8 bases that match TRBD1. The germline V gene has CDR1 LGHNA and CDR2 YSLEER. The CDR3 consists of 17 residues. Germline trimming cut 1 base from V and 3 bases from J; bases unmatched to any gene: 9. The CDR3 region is CASSQASYRGRTDTQYF. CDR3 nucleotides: TGCGCCAGCAGCCAAGCTTCATACAGGGGGAGAACAGATACGCAGTATTTT.

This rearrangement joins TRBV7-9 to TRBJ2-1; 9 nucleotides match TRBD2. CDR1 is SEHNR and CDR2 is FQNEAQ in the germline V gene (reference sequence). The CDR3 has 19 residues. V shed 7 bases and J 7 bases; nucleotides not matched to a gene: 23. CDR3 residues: CASTTGVIVGGRAWNEQFF. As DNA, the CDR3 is TGTGCCAGCACCACTGGCGTTATTGTTGGCGGGAGGGCTTGGAATGAGCAGTTCTTC.

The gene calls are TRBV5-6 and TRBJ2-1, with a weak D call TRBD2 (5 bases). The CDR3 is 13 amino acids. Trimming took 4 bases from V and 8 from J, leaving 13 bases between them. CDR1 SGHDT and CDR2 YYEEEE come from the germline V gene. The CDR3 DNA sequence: TGTGCCAGCAGCCCGGTATTTAGCGATGAGCAGTTCTTC. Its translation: CASSPVFSDEQFF.

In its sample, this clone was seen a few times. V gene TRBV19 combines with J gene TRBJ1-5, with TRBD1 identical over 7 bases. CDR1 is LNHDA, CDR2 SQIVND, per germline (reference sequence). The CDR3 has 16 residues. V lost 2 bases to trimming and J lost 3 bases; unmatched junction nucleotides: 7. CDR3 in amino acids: CASSIITGVLNQPQHF. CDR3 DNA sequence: TGTGCCAGTAGTATAATCACAGGGGTCCTCAATCAGCCCCAGCATTTT.

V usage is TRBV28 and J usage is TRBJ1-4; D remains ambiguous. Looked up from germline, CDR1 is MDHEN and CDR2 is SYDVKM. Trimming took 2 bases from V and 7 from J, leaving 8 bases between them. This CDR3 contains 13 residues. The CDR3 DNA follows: TGTGCCAGCAGTTTACAAACTCCTGAAAAACTGTTTTTT. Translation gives CASSLQTPEKLFF.

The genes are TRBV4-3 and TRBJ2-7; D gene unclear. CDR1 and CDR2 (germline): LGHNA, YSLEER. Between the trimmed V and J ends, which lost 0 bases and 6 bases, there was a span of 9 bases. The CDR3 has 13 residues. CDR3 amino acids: CASSQDLPGEQYF. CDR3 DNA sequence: TGCGCCAGCAGCCAAGATCTCCCGGGCGAGCAGTACTTC.

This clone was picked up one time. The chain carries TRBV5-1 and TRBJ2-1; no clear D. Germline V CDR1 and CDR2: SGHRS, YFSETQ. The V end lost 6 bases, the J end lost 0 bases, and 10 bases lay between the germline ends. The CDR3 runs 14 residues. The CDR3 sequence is CASMGKSSYNEQFF. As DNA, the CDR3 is TGCGCCAGCATGGGAAAAAGCTCCTACAATGAGCAGTTCTTC.

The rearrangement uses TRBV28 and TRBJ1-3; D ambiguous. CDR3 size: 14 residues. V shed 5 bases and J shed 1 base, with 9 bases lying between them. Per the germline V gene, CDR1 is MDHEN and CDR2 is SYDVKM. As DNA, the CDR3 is TGTGCCAGCAGTACAACAGATTCTGGAAACACCATATATTTT. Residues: CASSTTDSGNTIYF.

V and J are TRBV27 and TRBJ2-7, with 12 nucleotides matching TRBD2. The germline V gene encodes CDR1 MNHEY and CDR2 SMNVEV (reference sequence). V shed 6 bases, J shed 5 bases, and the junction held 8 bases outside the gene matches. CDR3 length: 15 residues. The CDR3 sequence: CASRATSGRNHEQYF. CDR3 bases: TGTGCCAGCAGGGCGACTAGCGGGAGAAACCACGAGCAGTACTTC.

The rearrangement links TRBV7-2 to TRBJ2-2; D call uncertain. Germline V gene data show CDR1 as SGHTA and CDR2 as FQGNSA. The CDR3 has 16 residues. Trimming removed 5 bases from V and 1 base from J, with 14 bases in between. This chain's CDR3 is CASSPLGLLNTGELFF. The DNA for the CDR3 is TGTGCCAGCAGCCCCCTAGGGCTACTGAACACCGGGGAGCTGTTTTTT.

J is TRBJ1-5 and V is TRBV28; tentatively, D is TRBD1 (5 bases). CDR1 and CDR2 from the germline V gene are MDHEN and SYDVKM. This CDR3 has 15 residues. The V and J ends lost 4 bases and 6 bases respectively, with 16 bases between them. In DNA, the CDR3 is TGTGCCAGCAGTTCCCCGGGCAGGGTGAGTCAGCCCCAGCATTTT. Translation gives CASSSPGRVSQPQHF.

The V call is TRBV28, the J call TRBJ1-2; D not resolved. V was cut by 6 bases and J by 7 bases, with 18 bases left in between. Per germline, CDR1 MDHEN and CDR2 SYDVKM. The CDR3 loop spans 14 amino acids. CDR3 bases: TGTGCCAGCAGATCGCTTGCCGGCTCCAGTGGCTACACCTTC. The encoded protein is CASRSLAGSSGYTF.

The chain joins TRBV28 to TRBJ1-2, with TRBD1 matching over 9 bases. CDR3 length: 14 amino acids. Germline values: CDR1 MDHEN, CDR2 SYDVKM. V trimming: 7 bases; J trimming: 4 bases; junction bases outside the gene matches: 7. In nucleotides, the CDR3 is TGTGCCAGCATTAACAGGGGGCCCTTCTATGGCTACACCTTC. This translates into CASINRGPFYGYTF.

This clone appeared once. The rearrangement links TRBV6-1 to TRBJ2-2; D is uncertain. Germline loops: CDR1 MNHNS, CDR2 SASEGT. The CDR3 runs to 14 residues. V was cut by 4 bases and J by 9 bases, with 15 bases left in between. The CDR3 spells CASSVVHRDRELFF. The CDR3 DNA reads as TGTGCCAGCAGTGTAGTCCACAGAGACCGGGAGCTGTTTTTT.

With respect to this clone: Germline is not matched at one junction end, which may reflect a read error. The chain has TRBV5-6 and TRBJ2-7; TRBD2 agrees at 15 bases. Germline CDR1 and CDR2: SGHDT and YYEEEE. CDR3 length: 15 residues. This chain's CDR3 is CASRLGLAGGYEQYF. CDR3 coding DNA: TGTGCCAGCAGATTGGGACTAGCGGGAGGTTACGAGCAGTACTTC.